The 3 T cell receptor beta chains presented below share a single source sample, sequenced in a study of CD4 T cells in relation to SARS-CoV-2 and coronaviruses (dated by TCRdb to the early 2020s). Their specific antigens are unknown. CD4+ T cells from unexposed donors were collected before the COVID-19 pandemic (2011-2018). After around 10 days of culture, CD4+ T cells were isolated with the EasySep CD4+ T cell isolation kit. Receptor amplification or capture employed the immunoSEQ multiplex PCR assay. TCRdb's version of the immuneACCESS table is confined to in-frame rearrangements and falls short of the full clone set. An unresolved V gene accounts for under half of the shortfall where checked; the remainder is of unknown origin. The sample table lists approximately 20,000 clones, roughly 80% of them with a count of one. Clones ranked in the top ten supply about 15% of the sample. The sequencing sample was made of CD4+ T cells from PBMCs, cultured in vitro. All receptors come from a human donor in good health.

This clone was detected only a few times. This chain joins TRBV9 and TRBJ1-3; 7 positions agree with TRBD1. The CDR3 has 15 residues. Germline values: CDR1 SGDLS, CDR2 YYNGEE. V dropped 1 base and J dropped 2; count of bases not matched to a gene: 3. DNA for the CDR3: TGTGCCAGCAGCGTACAGGGGGGCCCTGGAAACACCATATATTTT. This encodes CASSVQGGPGNTIYF.

The chain is built from TRBV19 and TRBJ2-7; D is undetermined. Trimming left V 7 bases short and J 0 bases short, with 13 bases between. The CDR3 spans 14 residues. The germline gives CDR1 LNHDA, CDR2 SQIVND (reference sequence). CDR3 loop: CASMRTFSSYEQYF. Here the CDR3 DNA reads TGTGCCAGTATGCGGACCTTTAGCTCCTACGAGCAGTACTTC.

V gene TRBV30 combines with J gene TRBJ2-5; D assignment may be TRBD1 or TRBD2 (5 bases each). This CDR3 has 15 residues. Germline loops: CDR1 GTSNPN, CDR2 SVGIG (reference sequence). V was clipped by 0 bases and J by 5 bases, with 16 bases between them. This CDR3 is CAWSVLGGSTETQYF. As DNA, the CDR3 is TGTGCCTGGAGTGTACTTGGGGGATCTACGGAGACCCAGTACTTC.